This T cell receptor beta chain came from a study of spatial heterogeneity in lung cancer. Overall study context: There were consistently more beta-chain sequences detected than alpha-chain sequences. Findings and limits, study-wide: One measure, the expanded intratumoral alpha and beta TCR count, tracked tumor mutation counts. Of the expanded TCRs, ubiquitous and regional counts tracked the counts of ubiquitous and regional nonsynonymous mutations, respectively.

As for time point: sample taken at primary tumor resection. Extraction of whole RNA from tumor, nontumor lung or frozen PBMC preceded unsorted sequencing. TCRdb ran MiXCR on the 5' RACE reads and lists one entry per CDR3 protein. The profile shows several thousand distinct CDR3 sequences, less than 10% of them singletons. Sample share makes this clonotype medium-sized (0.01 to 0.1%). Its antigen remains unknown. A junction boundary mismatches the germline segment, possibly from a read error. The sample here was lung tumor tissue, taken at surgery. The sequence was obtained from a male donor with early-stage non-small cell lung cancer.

The CDR3 sequence is CASSQGSNNIQYF. The CDR3, as DNA: TGTGCCAGCAGCCAAGGGTCCAATAACATTCAGTACTTC. V is TRBV14 and J is TRBJ2-4; D unresolved. CDR3 length: 13 amino acids. In germline, CDR1 is SGHDN, CDR2 FVKESK.